The 9 T cell receptor beta chains in this list originate from one sample, sequenced in a study of tumor and adjacent non-tumor tissue in lung cancer. Three rounds of nested PCR, following a modified ARM-PCR protocol, produced the TCRbeta library. TCRdb analysed the multiplex PCR reads with MiXCR anew, one entry per CDR3 protein. This sample has under 250,000 distinct CDR3 sequences, with 60% to 75% found just once. RNA was extracted from bulk tissue without any cell sorting. The sequenced material came from lung tumor tissue. All receptors derive from a man in his sixties with non-small cell lung cancer.

The chain recombines TRBV20-1 with TRBJ2-7; a possible D gene is TRBD1 (5 bases). V lost 6 bases, J lost 2 bases, and 8 bases lay in between. The CDR3 runs 11 residues. CDR1 is DFQATT, CDR2 SNEGSKA, per germline (reference sequence). Written as DNA, the CDR3 is TGCAGTGCCAGGGAAACCTACGAGCAGTACTTC. Its protein is CSARETYEQYF.

As regards this clonotype: One junction end does not reproduce the germline sequence, and a read error may be involved. This chain connects TRBV5-4 to TRBJ2-7; TRBD2 matches at 12 bases. CDR1 and CDR2 from the germline V gene are SGHNT and YYREEE (reference sequence). This CDR3 has 14 amino acids. As DNA, the CDR3 is TGTGCCATCAGCTTGCTAGCGGGGGGGCGAGAGCAGTACTTC. Translating it yields CAISLLAGGREQYF.

A remark on this clonotype: A single base separates this from a much larger clone, so it may be a read error. The V and J genes are TRBV4-1 and TRBJ1-6; 7 bases are a match to TRBD1. This CDR3 spans 16 amino acids. Germline-derived CDR1 and CDR2 are MGHRA and YSYEKL. CDR3 residues: CASSQSRDRASSPLNF. CDR3 in DNA: TGCGCCAGCAGCCAAAGCCGGGACAGAGCAAGTTCACCCCTCAACTTT.

This clonotype showed up just a few times. The chain recombines TRBV6-2 or TRBV6-3 with TRBJ2-7, with D possibly matching TRBD2 (6 bases). V was shortened by 6 bases and J by 0 bases, with 9 bases between the two germline ends. Germline V gene lookup returns CDR1 MNHEY and CDR2 SVGEGT. There are 13 residues in the CDR3. The CDR3 sequence is CASRRGTSYEQYF. In DNA, the CDR3 is TGTGCCAGCAGGCGGGGTACCTCCTACGAGCAGTACTTC.

With respect to this clonotype: The CDR3 does not close with the conserved phenylalanine or tryptophan, likely indicating a read error. CDR3 sequence: CANSQDGETQYL. CDR3 DNA sequence: TGCGCCAACAGCCAAGATGGAGAGACCCAGTACCTC. This chain connects TRBV4-1 to TRBJ2-5; D is uncertain. CDR1 is MGHRA, CDR2 YSYEKL, per germline. There are 12 residues in the CDR3.

Remarks on this clonotype: The CDR3 does not close with the conserved phenylalanine or tryptophan, likely indicating a read error. The V gene is TRBV4-2, the J gene TRBJ2-2; the D gene could be TRBD1 or TRBD2 (5 bases each). CDR1 and CDR2 (germline): LGHNA, YNFKEQ. CDR3 size: 15 residues. The CDR3 DNA reads as TGTGCCAGCAGCCATCGAGGACACGACACCGGGAAGCTGTTTTTA. Protein: CASSHRGHDTGKLFL.

The genes are TRBV5-1 and TRBJ2-7; no clear D gene. The germline CDR1 and CDR2 sequences are SGHRS and YFSETQ. Trimming took 4 bases from V and 3 from J, leaving 8 bases between them. The length of the CDR3 is 12 residues. The CDR3 reads CASSGNDYEQYF. The DNA of the CDR3 is TGCGCCAGCAGCGGCAATGACTACGAGCAGTACTTC.

The table lists this clonotype with many counts. The chain employs TRBV6-1 and TRBJ2-2, with D unclear. CDR1 is MNHNS, CDR2 SASEGT, per germline. The CDR3 has 14 residues. The V gene lost 6 bases and the J gene lost 2 bases, with 10 bases spanning the gap. CDR3 nucleotide sequence: TGTGCCAGCAGAGAACTGGTAAACACCGGGGAGCTGTTTTTT. Translation gives CASRELVNTGELFF.

Note on this clonotype: Given the absence of the conserved phenylalanine or tryptophan at the CDR3 end, a read error is likely. The limits of the CDR3 on the DNA are not certain, so only TCRdb's listed CDR3 is given. CDR3 region: CASSPISGDNVQTL. This sequence joins TRBV11-2 and TRBJ2-6. The CDR3 spans 14 residues, counting both ends. CDR1 is SGHAT, CDR2 FQNNGV, per germline.